This entry is about one T cell receptor (beta chain). Original data processing: Reference gene primer amplification gave nucleated cell count estimates. TCRdb keeps only in-frame clones here, not all; method: immunoSEQ multiplex PCR. V, J and clone size derive from that table, while D and trimming were established from the DNA sequence. Altogether fewer than 300,000 clones are present, roughly 83% being singletons, with the ten largest covering around 2.6%. CDR3 length equals 12 residues. CDR1 MNHNS and CDR2 SASEGT come from the germline V gene. V was shortened by 1 base and J by 7 bases, with 6 bases between the two germline ends. The sample originates from a study of blood T cell repertoires in COVID-19. The overall study: Samples taken during acute and convalescent COVID-19 were collected in the United States, Italy and Spain. PBMCs, B-cell-depleted T cells, or T cells were the source of the cDNA or gDNA that made up the material.

The clonotype originates from a woman in her seventies with active or convalescent COVID-19. The sequencing sample was made of peripheral blood. This rearrangement joins TRBV6-1 to TRBJ2-3; no reliable D call. CDR3 bases: TGTGCCAGCAGTGAAGGGGCATATACGCAGTATTTT. Its protein is CASSEGAYTQYF.